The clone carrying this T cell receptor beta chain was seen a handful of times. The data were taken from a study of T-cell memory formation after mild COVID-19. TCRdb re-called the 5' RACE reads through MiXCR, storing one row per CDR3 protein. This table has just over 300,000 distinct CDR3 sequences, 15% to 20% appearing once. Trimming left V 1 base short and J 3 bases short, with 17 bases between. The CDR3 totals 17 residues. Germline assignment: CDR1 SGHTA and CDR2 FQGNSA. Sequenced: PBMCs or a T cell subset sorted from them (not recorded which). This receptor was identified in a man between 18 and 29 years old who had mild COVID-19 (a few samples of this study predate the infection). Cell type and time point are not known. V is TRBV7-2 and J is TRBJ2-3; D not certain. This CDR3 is CASSLVSDIGRTDTQYF. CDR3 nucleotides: TGTGCCAGCAGCTTAGTGTCTGATATTGGGCGTACAGATACGCAGTATTTT.